This T cell receptor beta chain was captured by sequencing in a study of pediatric ulcerative colitis (dated by TCRdb to between 2019 and 2020). Notes on the research overall: Nine or ten newly diagnosed, treatment-naive pediatric ulcerative colitis patients and a handful of non-IBD control children each provided paired blood and rectal samples. Study-wide findings and limitations: Rectal pinch biopsies may have included blood-derived T cells, especially in patients with overt colitis. Autologous blood-rectal clonal overlap was significantly higher in ulcerative colitis patients than in controls, suggesting increased T cell trafficking to inflamed tissue. For technical reasons, the blood samples of a couple of patients yielded substantially fewer templates, so those samples were excluded from the blood-rectal overlap analysis. A couple of rectal CDR3 clonotypes were present in all ulcerative colitis patients and in none of the controls. Features of the rectal repertoire distinguished controls, mild-moderate colitis patients and acute severe colitis patients, and in acute severe colitis, rectal diversity was reduced because of clonal expansions. The healthy control group was small, consisting of only four individuals. Repertoires were derived from total lymphocyte DNA, so rare subsets such as regulatory T cells may have patterns not reflected.

From a lookup of the germline V gene (reference sequence), CDR1 and CDR2 are WNHNN and SYGVQD. The CDR3 goes from the cysteine to the phenylalanine over 14 residues. Here the CDR3 DNA is all that survives: 42 bases in frame from base 1. After removal of 7 bases from V and 6 bases from J, the junction retains 8 bases not matched to a gene. During colonoscopy, one to two pinch biopsies were obtained from the rectum for research. Controls underwent colonoscopy for suspected IBD, had macroscopically and histologically normal endoscopy, and were not diagnosed with IBD within the following year. Rectal biopsies were digested with proteinase K before DNA isolation. The Wizard kit (Promega) was used to extract genomic DNA from both blood and intestinal samples. Through the immunoSEQ TRB Survey service, multiplex V and J primers were used to amplify rearranged CDR3 beta regions from genomic DNA. To keep depth equal across samples, survey-level sequencing depth of up to 500,000 reads per sample was applied. The libraries were purified and pooled, then sequenced using Illumina technology. Regarding the original processing steps: immunoSEQ online tools were used for productive clonality, sample overlap, pairwise scatters, CDR3 beta length, V/D/J gene usage and productiveness. Alongside Shannon and Simpson indices, calculated diversity was computed as the number of unique rearrangements divided by total templates, multiplied by 100. Principal component analysis was performed on Z-score normalized data with the R prcomp function and the ggbiplot package. Morisita's index was used to quantify blood-rectal clonal overlap within each subject. TCRdb stores this immuneACCESS table with in-frame sequences only. Part of the clones is absent; in the studies checked, under half of the shortfall reflects unresolved V genes, and no reason is known for the rest. For V, J and clone size, that table is used; D and trimming come from the DNA. The sample table shows 15,000 to 20,000 clones, and 80% are seen once. The biggest ten clones account for under 9% of the sample.

Comments on this clone: This receptor's antigen is unknown. Nothing much larger sits one base from this clone, and base qualities are not available.

Sequences were obtained from gut tissue. This TCR came from a boy aged 5-17 years who was a control in a study of pediatric ulcerative colitis. The chain joins TRBV10-1 to TRBJ2-1; TRBD2 fits 8 bases in the junction. The nucleotide sequence reads TGCGCCAGCACTTCAGACGGGACTAGCAATGAGCAGTTCTTC. This translates into CASTSDGTSNEQFF.